These T cell receptor beta chains were read from a single sample in a study of early T cells in non-severe SARS-CoV-2 infection. Via MiXCR, TCRdb re-called the 5' RACE reads, giving one row per CDR3 protein. The sample shows 50,000 or so distinct CDR3 sequences, around 5.6% of them seen only once. Sequenced material: whole blood. All receptors derive from an adult who was a healthcare worker with PCR-confirmed SARS-CoV-2 infection or an uninfected control (not recorded which). Each CDR3 is given with its conserved first and last residue. D genes are given only for firm matches. Clone size is given for some rows only: seen once, a few or many times, or a class if the clone is expanded.

V gene	clone size	D gene	J gene	CDR3 protein	CDR3 DNA
TRBV9	many	.	TRBJ2-1	CASSERAAQAHNEQFF	TGTGCCAGCAGCGAGAGGGCGGCGCAAGCCCACAATGAGCAGTTCTTC
TRBV15	many	TRBD1	TRBJ2-3	CATSRRQGATDTQYF	TGTGCCACCAGCAGACGACAGGGGGCTACAGATACGCAGTATTTT
TRBV30	many	.	TRBJ2-5	CAWSALGETQYF	TGTGCCTGGAGTGCCTTGGGGGAGACCCAGTACTTC
TRBV19	many	.	TRBJ1-4	CASSTPKGNNEKLFF	TGTGCCAGTAGTACCCCTAAGGGCAACAATGAAAAACTGTTTTTT
TRBV6-1	few	.	TRBJ2-5	CASSAAFQRFQETQYF	TGTGCCAGCAGTGCTGCCTTTCAGCGGTTCCAAGAGACCCAGTACTTC
TRBV12-3/TRBV12-4	many	.	TRBJ1-4	CASSLRTADEKLFF	TGTGCCAGCAGTTTGAGGACAGCGGATGAAAAACTGTTTTTT
TRBV5-1	many	.	TRBJ2-3	CASSLSGGTDTQYF	TGCGCCAGCAGCTTGTCGGGAGGCACAGATACGCAGTATTTT
TRBV4-1	many	TRBD1	TRBJ2-7	CASSQERGQGAYEQYF	TGCGCCAGCAGCCAAGAGAGGGGACAGGGGGCCTACGAGCAGTACTTC
TRBV24-1	.	TRBD1	TRBJ2-3	CATSDTKTGLSTQYF	TGTGCCACCAGTGATACTAAGACAGGGCTAAGTACGCAGTATTTT
TRBV7-2	few	.	TRBJ2-1	CASSFPRPATNEQFF	TGTGCCAGCAGCTTCCCGAGACCAGCTACAAATGAGCAGTTCTTC
TRBV29-1	many	.	TRBJ1-5	CSVEISGVGPQHF	TGCAGCGTTGAAATTAGTGGGGTTGGGCCCCAGCATTTT
TRBV27	few	TRBD2	TRBJ2-7	CASSEAGVRSVQYF	TGTGCCAGCAGTGAAGCGGGAGTAAGGTCGGTGCAGTACTTC
TRBV27	few	.	TRBJ2-7	CASSFREINYEQYF	TGTGCCAGCAGTTTCAGGGAAATAAACTACGAGCAGTACTTC
TRBV11-3	many	.	TRBJ2-7	CASSLLRGGEQYF	TGTGCCAGCTCCCTTCTCCGGGGAGGCGAGCAGTACTTC
TRBV23-1	many	.	TRBJ2-1	CASRTPGSSYNEQFF	TGCGCCAGCCGCACCCCAGGGAGCTCCTACAATGAGCAGTTCTTC
TRBV7-2	.	TRBD2	TRBJ2-1	CASSPTTSGTYNEQFF	TGTGCCAGCAGCCCCACGACCAGCGGGACGTACAATGAGCAGTTCTTC
TRBV19	many	.	TRBJ2-7	CASSITGAYEQYF	TGTGCCAGTAGTATAACAGGAGCCTACGAGCAGTACTTC
TRBV3-1	few	.	TRBJ2-3	CASTSRGADTQYF	TGTGCCAGCACCTCAAGAGGGGCAGATACGCAGTATTTT
TRBV30	many	.	TRBJ1-3	CAWSVQPQSTIYF	TGTGCCTGGAGTGTTCAGCCCCAGTCCACCATATATTTT
TRBV7-9	many	TRBD2	TRBJ2-4	CASSRLLAGLAKNIQYF	TGTGCCAGCAGCCGTCTTCTAGCGGGGCTAGCCAAAAACATTCAGTACTTC
TRBV29-1	.	TRBD2	TRBJ2-3	CSGTRGRDTQYF	TGCAGCGGGACCCGCGGGAGAGATACGCAGTATTTT
TRBV11-2	.	.	TRBJ2-3	CASSLGSKGTSTDTQYF	TGTGCCAGCAGCTTAGGTTCTAAAGGCACTAGCACAGATACGCAGTATTTT
TRBV2	few	.	TRBJ1-5	CASSYDGYSNQPQHF	TGTGCCAGCAGTTATGACGGATATAGCAATCAGCCCCAGCATTTT
TRBV19	many	.	TRBJ2-6	CASSTRTPGANVLTF	TGTGCCAGTAGTACCCGGACGCCTGGGGCCAACGTCCTGACTTTC
TRBV11-3	many	TRBD1	TRBJ2-1	CASSFTGGSYNEQFF	TGTGCCAGCAGCTTCACAGGGGGCTCCTACAATGAGCAGTTCTTC
TRBV20-1	many	TRBD2	TRBJ2-1	CSDRKRGYNEQFF	TGCAGTGACAGAAAGCGGGGCTACAATGAGCAGTTCTTC
TRBV28	many	.	TRBJ1-5	CASSLTNQPQHF	TGTGCCAGCAGTTTAACCAATCAGCCCCAGCATTTT
TRBV5-1	many	TRBD2	TRBJ2-3	CASTQRTSGTDTQYF	TGCGCCAGCACCCAGCGGACTAGCGGAACAGATACGCAGTATTTT
TRBV24-1	.	.	TRBJ1-5	CATSDPRRSNQPQHF	TGTGCCACCAGTGATCCCCGCCGTAGCAATCAGCCCCAGCATTTT